The clone carrying this T cell receptor beta chain was counted a few times. Antigen: not known. TCR beta CDR3 regions were amplified from RNA transcripts. The primer set for the first-round RT-PCR of the TCR CDR3 was HTBI. TCRdb recomputed calls from the multiplex PCR reads with MiXCR, one row per CDR3 protein. The profile shows 600,000 to 650,000 distinct CDR3 sequences, 20% to 25% of them singletons. PBMCs were sourced from more than 9 ml fresh peripheral blood. CDR3 length: 12 amino acids. CDR1 DFQATT and CDR2 SNEGSKA come from the germline V gene (reference sequence). V shed 6 bases and J shed 3 bases, with 12 bases lying between them. These data belong to a study of T cells in Graves' hyperthyroidism and ophthalmopathy. Study as a whole: Specimen type is peripheral blood, collected at initial diagnosis prior to any treatment.

Study-wide results and caveats: Blood also showed most of the thyroid clonotypes that were expanded above 0.001.

The genes are TRBV20-1 and TRBJ2-7, with TRBD1 as a possible D gene (6 bases). Sequenced: blood. The sequence was obtained from a man aged 25-45 years with Graves' ophthalmopathy. The CDR3: CSAGRDIYEQYF. CDR3 coding DNA: TGCAGTGCAGGACGGGACATCTACGAGCAGTACTTC.